This TCR beta chain originates from a study of cytomegalovirus exposure and HLA in healthy donors. V lost 5 bases and J lost 0, with 8 bases in between. The CDR3 has 15 residues. Germline V lookup: CDR1 SGHTA, CDR2 FQGNSA. PCR used 60 Vbeta primers and 13 Jbeta primers. The table came from immunoSEQ multiplex PCR; TCRdb's copy has only in-frame clones and leaves some out. The table has under 90,000 clones, 75% to 85% seen once. This chain uses TRBV7-2 with TRBJ2-6; unclear D gene. This TCR came from a middle-aged man in good health and CMV-seronegative. Sequencing was performed on PBMCs. This chain's CDR3 is CASSIDNSGANVLTF. CDR3 coding DNA: TGTGCCAGCAGCATTGACAACTCTGGGGCCAACGTCCTGACTTTC.